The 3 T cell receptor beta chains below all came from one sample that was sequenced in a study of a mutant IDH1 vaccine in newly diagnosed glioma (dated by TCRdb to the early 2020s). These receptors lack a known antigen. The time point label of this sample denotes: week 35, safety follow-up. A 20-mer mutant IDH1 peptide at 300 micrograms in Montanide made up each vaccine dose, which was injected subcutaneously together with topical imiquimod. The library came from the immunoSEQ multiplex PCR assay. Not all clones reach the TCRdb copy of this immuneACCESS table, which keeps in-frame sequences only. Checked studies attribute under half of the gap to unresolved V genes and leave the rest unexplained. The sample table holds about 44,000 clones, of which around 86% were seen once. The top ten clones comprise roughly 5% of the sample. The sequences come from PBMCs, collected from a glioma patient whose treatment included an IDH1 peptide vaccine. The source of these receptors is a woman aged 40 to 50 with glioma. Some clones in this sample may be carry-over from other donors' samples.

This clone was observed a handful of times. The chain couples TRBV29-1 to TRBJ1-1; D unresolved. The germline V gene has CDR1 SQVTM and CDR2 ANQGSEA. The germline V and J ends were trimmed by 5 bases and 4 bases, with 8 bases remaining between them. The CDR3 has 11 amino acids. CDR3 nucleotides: TGCAGCGTTTTCCGCGGCACTGAAGCTTTCTTT. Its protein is CSVFRGTEAFF.

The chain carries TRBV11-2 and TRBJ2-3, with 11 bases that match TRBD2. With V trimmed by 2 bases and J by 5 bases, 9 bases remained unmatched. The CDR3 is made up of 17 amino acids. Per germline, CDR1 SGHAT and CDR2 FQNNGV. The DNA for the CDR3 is TGTGCCAGCAGCTTACGGCTAGCGGGAGGCCGGGGAGATACGCAGTATTTT. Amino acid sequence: CASSLRLAGGRGDTQYF.

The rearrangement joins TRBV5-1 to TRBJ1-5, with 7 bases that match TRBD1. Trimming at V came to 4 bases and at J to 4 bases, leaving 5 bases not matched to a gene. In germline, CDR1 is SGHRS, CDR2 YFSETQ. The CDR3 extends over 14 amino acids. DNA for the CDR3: TGCGCCAGCAGCGCCGGGACAGAGAATCAGCCCCAGCATTTT. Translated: CASSAGTENQPQHF.